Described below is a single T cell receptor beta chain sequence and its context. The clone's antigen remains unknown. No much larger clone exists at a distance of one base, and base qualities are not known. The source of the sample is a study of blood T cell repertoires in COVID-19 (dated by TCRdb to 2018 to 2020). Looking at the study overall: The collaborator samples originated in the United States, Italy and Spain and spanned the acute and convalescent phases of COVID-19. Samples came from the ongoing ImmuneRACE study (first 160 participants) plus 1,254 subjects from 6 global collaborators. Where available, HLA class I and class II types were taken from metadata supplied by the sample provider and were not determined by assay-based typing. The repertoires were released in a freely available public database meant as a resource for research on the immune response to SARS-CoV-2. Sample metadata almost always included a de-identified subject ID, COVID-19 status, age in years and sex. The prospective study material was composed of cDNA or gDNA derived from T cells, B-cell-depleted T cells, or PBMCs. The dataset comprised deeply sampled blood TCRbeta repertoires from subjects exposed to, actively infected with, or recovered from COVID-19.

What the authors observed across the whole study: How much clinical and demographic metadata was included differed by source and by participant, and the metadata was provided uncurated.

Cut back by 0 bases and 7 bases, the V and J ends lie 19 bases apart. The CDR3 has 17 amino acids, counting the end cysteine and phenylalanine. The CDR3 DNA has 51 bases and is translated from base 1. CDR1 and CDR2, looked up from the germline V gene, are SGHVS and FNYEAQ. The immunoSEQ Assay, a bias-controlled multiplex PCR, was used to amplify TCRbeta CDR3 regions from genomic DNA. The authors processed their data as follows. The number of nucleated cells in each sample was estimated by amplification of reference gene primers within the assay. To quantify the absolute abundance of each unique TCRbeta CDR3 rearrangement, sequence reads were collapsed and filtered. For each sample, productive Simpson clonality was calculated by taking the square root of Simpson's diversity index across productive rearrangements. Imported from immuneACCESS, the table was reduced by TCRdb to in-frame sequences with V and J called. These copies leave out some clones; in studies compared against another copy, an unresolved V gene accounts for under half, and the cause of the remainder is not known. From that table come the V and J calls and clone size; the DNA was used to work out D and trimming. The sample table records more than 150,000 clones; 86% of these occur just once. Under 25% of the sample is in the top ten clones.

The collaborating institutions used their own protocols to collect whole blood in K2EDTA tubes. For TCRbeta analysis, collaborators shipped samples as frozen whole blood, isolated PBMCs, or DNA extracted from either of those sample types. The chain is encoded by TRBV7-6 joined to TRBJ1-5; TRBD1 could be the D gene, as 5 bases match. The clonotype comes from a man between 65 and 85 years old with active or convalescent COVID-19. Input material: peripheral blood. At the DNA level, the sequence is TGTGCCAGCAGCTTAGCGGGCAGGGAAATATCCACACAGCCCCAGCATTTT. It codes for CASSLAGREISTQPQHF.